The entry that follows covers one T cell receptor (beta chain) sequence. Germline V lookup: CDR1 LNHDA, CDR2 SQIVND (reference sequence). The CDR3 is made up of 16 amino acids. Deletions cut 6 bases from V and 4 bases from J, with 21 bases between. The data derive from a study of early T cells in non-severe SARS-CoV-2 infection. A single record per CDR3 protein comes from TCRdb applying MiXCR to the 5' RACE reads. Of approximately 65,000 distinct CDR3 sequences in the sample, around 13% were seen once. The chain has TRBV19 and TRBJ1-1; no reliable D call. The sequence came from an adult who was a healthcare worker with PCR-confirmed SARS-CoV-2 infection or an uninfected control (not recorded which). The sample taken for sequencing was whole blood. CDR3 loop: CASSPRAGRAVTEAFF. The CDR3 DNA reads TGTGCCAGTAGCCCCCGGGCGGGGAGGGCGGTCACTGAAGCTTTCTTT.